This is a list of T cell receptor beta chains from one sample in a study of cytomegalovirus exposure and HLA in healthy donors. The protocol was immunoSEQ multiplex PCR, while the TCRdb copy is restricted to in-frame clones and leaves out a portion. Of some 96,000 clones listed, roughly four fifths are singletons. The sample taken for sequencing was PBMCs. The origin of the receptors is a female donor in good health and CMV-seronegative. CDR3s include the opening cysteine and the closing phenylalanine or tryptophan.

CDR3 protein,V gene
CASSERGQWATEAFF,TRBV6-1
CASSLAVATDTQYF,TRBV7-6
CSSRGPRQDTQYF,TRBV29-1
CASSEPSGRPYNEQFF,TRBV7-9
CASSFQGKQPQHF,TRBV28
CAISRGVGLRNEQFF,TRBV10-3
CASSFPTGGDPKVYEQYF,TRBV7-9
CASSLPGTPLLGQYF,TRBV7-2
CASSFRGAFNEQYF,TRBV11-1
CASSYDRAQSYEQYF,TRBV5-5
CASSSRDRVYEQYF,TRBV4-2
CASSLSGPGNTIYF,TRBV27
CASRNERGTEAFF,TRBV6-1
CASYSGGGSCEQYF,TRBV10-2
CASSRQPSTDTQYF,TRBV7-9
CASSLGSGQLGYNEQFF,TRBV7-9
CASSPTTYSNQPQHF,TRBV25-1